The following is a T cell receptor beta chain sequence with its context. No cognate antigen has been identified for it. Base qualities are missing; no much larger clone stands one base away. Per the germline V gene, MNHNS is the CDR1 and SASEGT is the CDR2. V gives up 4 bases and J gives up 0 bases, and the segment between their germline ends measures 18 bases. Taken from cysteine to phenylalanine, the CDR3 has 18 residues. Just the 54-base CDR3 DNA is kept, in frame starting at base 1. The hyperthyroidism patients were between 18 and 65 years old and newly diagnosed, with a disease duration of less than 2 months. The study excluded patients with uncontrolled infections, other autoimmune diseases, pregnancy or lactation. Clinical symptoms, serum thyroxine and TRAb, thyroid ultrasound, and orbital computed tomography formed the basis for the diagnoses. Blood from progressor patients was drawn when they were first diagnosed with hyperthyroidism, before any ophthalmopathy symptoms appeared. PBMCs were separated from about 10 ml of fresh peripheral blood using Ficoll-Paque density gradient centrifugation. Progressor patients were defined as those initially diagnosed with Graves' hyperthyroidism in whom ophthalmopathy developed during follow-up. Total RNA was extracted using Trizol reagent, and RNA quality was assessed on an Agilent 2100 Bioanalyzer.

The source of the sample is a study of T cells in Graves' hyperthyroidism and ophthalmopathy (dated by TCRdb to 2018 to 2020). The study in broad terms: Peripheral blood samples were taken at the time of initial diagnosis, prior to any treatment. In addition, the study compared T-cell repertoires in thyroid tissue and in blood from several Graves' hyperthyroidism patients. The paper reports TCR Vbeta CDR3 sequencing of approximately 140 peripheral blood samples: approximately 43 ophthalmopathy, around 80 hyperthyroidism and approximately 17 progressor patients. The approximately 100 discovery patients were randomly split 7:3 into training and test sets. After sampling, hyperthyroidism patients received methimazole starting at 30 mg daily, and ophthalmopathy patients received high-dose intravenous methylprednisolone. Prospective prediction of ophthalmopathy was tested in an independent validation cohort consisting of some 19 hyperthyroidism patients and more than 15 patients who later progressed to ophthalmopathy. To identify distinguishing TCR V-J signatures, a discovery cohort of around 98 patients was used, comprising 43 with Graves' ophthalmopathy and some 57 with stable Graves' hyperthyroidism.

The investigation overall reported the following: In cross-validation, a model built on a 13 V-J signature told ophthalmopathy apart from stable hyperthyroidism with 85% to 90% sensitivity and about 81% specificity, and in testing the same model reached 80%/75%. Blood samples also contained most of the expanded thyroid clonotypes (frequency above 0.001), which suggests that blood repertoires may reflect thyroid immune responses. Sample size was not statistically predetermined, and blinding of investigators to group allocation was not performed. In validation, the model predicted progression to ophthalmopathy a median of about 5.9 months before onset, with about 67% sensitivity and 72.22% specificity.

The TCR beta CDR3 regions were amplified from RNA transcripts. The TCR CDR3 was subjected to a first round of RT-PCR using the HTBI primer set and the Qiagen OneStep RT-PCR kit. The libraries were constructed in a second round of multiplex PCR and then size-selected and purified. Paired-end sequencing of the libraries was performed with 100 bp reads on an Illumina HiSeq2000. The study's processing was this. SOAPnuke was used to process the raw data, with reads discarded if the reads contained adapters or uncalled bases, had a mean Phred below 15, or lacked an exact constant-primer or identifier match. COPE v1.2.5 was used to merge the high-quality paired reads, and each unique nucleotide sequence was defined as a clonotype. MiTCR v1.1 was used to align clonotypes to the IMGT TRBV, TRBD and TRBJ reference segments. The analysis was restricted to V-J combinations with a frequency above 0.0001, which together covered around 99% of the repertoires. The TCS score was defined as F50 (clonal expansion) divided by E x V (chaos), with BLOSUM62-based TCRdist calculated between CDR3 peptides within each V-J. Welch's t-statistics and random forest reduced roughly 540 V-J features to about 13, which were used in a naive Bayes classifier (R e1071). The public reads were run again by TCRdb, first through fastp at Q25 and then through MiXCR, and only productive beta chains were kept. Each CDR3 protein gets just one entry, which takes the most common genes and DNA from the rows behind it. These V and J calls originate from TCRdb's pipeline instead of the authors' own analysis. The sample records around 340,000 distinct CDR3 sequences, 17% of which are singletons. The biggest ten clones account for around a third of the sample.

The receptor comes from a woman younger than 45 with Graves' hyperthyroidism that later progressed to Graves' ophthalmopathy. Sequences were obtained from blood. The chain is assembled from TRBV6-1 and TRBJ2-2; TRBD1 is a weak D gene call, 6 bases matching. The DNA sequence reads TGTGCCAGCAGTGCTTATGGGTTGGACAGACCGAACACCGGGGAGCTGTTTTTT. This is translated as CASSAYGLDRPNTGELFF.